The rows below give T cell receptor beta chains drawn from one sample of a study of spatial heterogeneity in lung cancer. TCRdb reprocessed the 5' RACE reads with MiXCR, giving one entry per CDR3 protein. In the table there are 20,000 to 25,000 distinct CDR3 sequences, more than 15% of which are singletons. Here the sequenced sample was lung tumor tissue, taken at surgery. These receptors were taken from a female donor with early-stage non-small cell lung cancer. CDR3s include the opening cysteine and the closing phenylalanine or tryptophan. The D gene is left open where the match is weak. Clone size is not always given. Where it is, it says once, few, many or a class for expanded clones.

j_call,clone_size,v_call,d_call,cdr3_nt,cdr3_aa
TRBJ2-4,-,TRBV27,TRBD2,TGTGCCAGCAGTCCGCCGGGACTAGCGAACATTCAGTACTTC,CASSPPGLANIQYF
TRBJ2-5,-,TRBV14,TRBD2,TGTGCCAGCAGCCAAGCGGGTCTAGCGGTACAAGAGACCCAGTACTTC,CASSQAGLAVQETQYF
TRBJ2-3,medium-sized,TRBV20-1,-,TGCAGTGCCCAGGAGGACGCAGATACGCAGTATTTT,CSAQEDADTQYF
TRBJ2-1,-,TRBV11-2,-,TGTGCCAGCAGTTTGTTTCCCCAGTGGGAGCTCTACAATGAGCAGTTCTTC,CASSLFPQWELYNEQFF
TRBJ2-1,many,TRBV6-6,-,TGTGCCAGCAGTTACGGGGAAAATGAGCAGTTCTTC,CASSYGENEQFF
TRBJ2-7,many,TRBV9,-,TGTGCCAGCAGCGTAGTTTCGGAGCTAGTGGCGGCCTACGAGCAGTACTTC,CASSVVSELVAAYEQYF
TRBJ2-7,-,TRBV11-2,TRBD2,TGTGCCAGCAGCTTTAGCGGGAGCTCCTACGAGCAGTACTTC,CASSFSGSSYEQYF
TRBJ2-1,many,TRBV20-1,TRBD2,TGCAGTGCTATTAGCGGGGGGACCTACAATGAGCAGTTCTTC,CSAISGGTYNEQFF
TRBJ2-7,-,TRBV13,-,TGTGCCAGCAGCTTAGACGGAAGGAAATACGAGCAGTACTTC,CASSLDGRKYEQYF
TRBJ2-2,few,TRBV5-1,TRBD1,TGCGCCAGCAGCTTCAGACAGGGCAAAAACACCGGGGAGCTGTTTTTT,CASSFRQGKNTGELFF
TRBJ2-7,-,TRBV18,-,TGTGCCAGCTCACCACTTATAGGGGAGCAGTACTTC,CASSPLIGEQYF
TRBJ2-6,few,TRBV11-2,-,TGTGCCAGCAGCCCCAGGTTTTCTGGGGCCAACGTCCTGACTTTC,CASSPRFSGANVLTF
TRBJ2-5,many,TRBV3-1,TRBD2,TGTGCCAGCAGATCAAGCGGGAGGGGTGAGACCCAGTACTTC,CASRSSGRGETQYF
TRBJ2-1,-,TRBV18,-,TGTGCCAGCTCCCTGAAGCGTGACAATGAGCAGTTCTTC,CASSLKRDNEQFF
TRBJ2-2,-,TRBV6-1,-,TGTGCCAGCGTCGAGGTCCGGGGGAGCACCGGGGAGCTGTTTTTT,CASVEVRGSTGELFF
TRBJ2-3,many,TRBV29-1,TRBD1,TGCAGCGTTGACCTCCTCGGACAGGGGGGGGATACGCAGTATTTT,CSVDLLGQGGDTQYF
TRBJ2-5,medium-sized,TRBV7-2,TRBD2,TGTGCCAGCAGCTTTGGACTAGCGCGACAAGAGACCCAGTACTTC,CASSFGLARQETQYF
TRBJ2-3,medium-sized,TRBV27,-,TGTGCCAGCAGTTTGTGGGGACCCACAGATACGCAGTATTTT,CASSLWGPTDTQYF
TRBJ2-1,few,TRBV5-4,TRBD1,TGTGCCAGCAGCCCGGGACAGGGGAACGGAGATGAGCAGTTCTTC,CASSPGQGNGDEQFF
TRBJ2-1,-,TRBV12-3/TRBV12-4,TRBD2,TGTGCCAGCAGTAAGCCTAGCGGGAGGGCCGGTGAGCAGTTCTTC,CASSKPSGRAGEQFF
TRBJ2-6,many,TRBV6-5,-,TGTGCCAGCAGGAAACAGGGAAACGGGGCCAACGTCCTGACTTTC,CASRKQGNGANVLTF
TRBJ2-4,few,TRBV28,TRBD1,TGTGCCAGCAGTTTAACAGGGGGCAAAAACATTCAGTACTTC,CASSLTGGKNIQYF
TRBJ2-4,few,TRBV2,TRBD1,TGTGCCAGCGGATTGGGACAGGGGGTGAACATTCAGTACTTC,CASGLGQGVNIQYF
TRBJ2-3,medium-sized,TRBV7-9,-,TGTGCCAGCAGCTTAGAAGGCCACGGTAGCACAGATACGCAGTATTTT,CASSLEGHGSTDTQYF
TRBJ2-1,many,TRBV12-3/TRBV12-4,TRBD2,TGTGCCAGCAGTTTTGGCGGGAGACACAATGAGCAGTTCTTC,CASSFGGRHNEQFF
TRBJ2-1,many,TRBV12-3/TRBV12-4,-,TGTGCCAGCAGTATGGACGCCAATGAGCAGTTCTTC,CASSMDANEQFF
TRBJ2-2,-,TRBV4-1,TRBD2,TGCGCCAGCAGCCATAACCTAGCGGTGAACACCGGGGAGCTGTTTTTT,CASSHNLAVNTGELFF
TRBJ2-5,many,TRBV3-1,TRBD2,TGTGCCAGCAGCCCGTGGACTAGCGGGGACCAAGAGACCCAGTACTTC,CASSPWTSGDQETQYF
TRBJ2-3,few,TRBV11-2,TRBD2,TGTGCCAGCAGCCTAGCGGGAGGGCCGAGCACAGATACGCAGTATTTT,CASSLAGGPSTDTQYF
TRBJ2-3,medium-sized,TRBV9,TRBD1,TGTGCCAGCAGCCCTTACGACAGGGGGGGAACAGATACGCAGTATTTT,CASSPYDRGGTDTQYF
TRBJ2-1,-,TRBV20-1,-,TGCAGTGCTGCCCCTAGGGAGCAGTTCTTC,CSAAPREQFF
TRBJ2-1,many,TRBV5-1,-,TGCGCCAGCAGCTTGGGCCTCTACAATGAGCAGTTCTTC,CASSLGLYNEQFF
TRBJ2-1,-,TRBV5-1,-,TGCGCCAGCAGCCTCACCCCGGTTACCGCTTATCCACACAATGAGCAGTTCTTC,CASSLTPVTAYPHNEQFF
TRBJ2-3,many,TRBV29-1,TRBD2,TGCAGCGCAACCGCGGGGAGCGGGAGAGGCCCAGATACGCAGTATTTT,CSATAGSGRGPDTQYF
TRBJ2-3,-,TRBV3-1,-,TGTGCCAGCAGCCAAGATGTAGCCGGGGCGGATACAGATACGCAGTATTTT,CASSQDVAGADTDTQYF
TRBJ2-1,many,TRBV6-2/TRBV6-3,-,TGTGCCAGCAGTCCAATGGGGCTAGCGTACTACAATGAGCAGTTCTTC,CASSPMGLAYYNEQFF
TRBJ2-1,many,TRBV5-1,TRBD2,TGCGCCAGCAGCTTGGCGGTGACTAGCCCCGATGAGCAGTTCTTC,CASSLAVTSPDEQFF
TRBJ2-7,many,TRBV29-1,TRBD2,TGCAGCGCCCGCGGGGGACTAGCGGGGTACGAGCAGTACTTC,CSARGGLAGYEQYF
TRBJ2-7,few,TRBV6-1,-,TGTGCCACCGCACCCGGTTGGGGAATAGGGTACGAGCAGTACTTC,CATAPGWGIGYEQYF
TRBJ2-5,few,TRBV5-1,TRBD2,TGCGCCAGCAGCCCTCTAGCGGGAGGCCGAGAGACCCAGTACTTC,CASSPLAGGRETQYF
TRBJ2-2,few,TRBV20-1,-,TGCAGTGCTAGGAAAGGATTCGGCGGGGAGCTGTTTTTT,CSARKGFGGELFF
TRBJ2-1,few,TRBV7-3,TRBD2,TGTGCCAGCAGCTTGTTAGCGGGAAGGGGTGAGCAGTTCTTC,CASSLLAGRGEQFF
TRBJ1-6,few,TRBV20-1,TRBD1,TGCAGTGCTAGTCAGGGGGACAGGGGTAATTCACCCCTCCACTTT,CSASQGDRGNSPLHF
TRBJ2-7,-,TRBV7-3,TRBD2,TGTGCCAGCAGCCCAATAGCGGGCTACGAGCAGTACTTC,CASSPIAGYEQYF
TRBJ2-4,few,TRBV9,TRBD2,TGTGCCAGCAGCGGACTAGCGCCCAAAAACATTCAGTACTTC,CASSGLAPKNIQYF
TRBJ2-7,many,TRBV29-1,TRBD2,TGCAGCGTAGTGGGGACTAGCGGGAGGTTGAACGAGCAGTACTTC,CSVVGTSGRLNEQYF
TRBJ2-7,many,TRBV29-1,-,TGCAGCGTTGAAGTATCTCCTGCCTACGAGCAGTACTTC,CSVEVSPAYEQYF
TRBJ1-1,few,TRBV6-5,-,TGTGCCAGCAGGTATCTGACAGTTGCCGGAAGGGCTTTCTTT,CASRYLTVAGRAFF
TRBJ2-1,-,TRBV21-1,-,TGTGCCATCTGCCATTCAAATGAGCAGTTCTTC,CAICHSNEQFF
TRBJ2-7,medium-sized,TRBV20-1,TRBD2,TGCAGTGCCACCGGGACTAGCTTCTTTTACGAGCAGTACTTC,CSATGTSFFYEQYF
TRBJ2-2,-,TRBV3-1,-,TGTGCCAGCAGCCAAGCGGTCGGGGAGCTGTTTTTT,CASSQAVGELFF
TRBJ2-1,few,TRBV10-3,-,TGTGCCATCAGTCTGGGACTTGCTCCCTACAATGAGCAGTTCTTC,CAISLGLAPYNEQFF
TRBJ2-1,-,TRBV20-1,TRBD2,TGCAGTGCTAATCCAGCGGGAGGGCCGAGGTCCAATGAGCAGTTCTTC,CSANPAGGPRSNEQFF
TRBJ2-1,-,TRBV6-2/TRBV6-3,-,TGTGCCAGCTCTGGTCAGGGATTGGGTCGATATGAGCAGTTCTTC,CASSGQGLGRYEQFF